This T cell receptor (beta chain) was found in a study of shared clonotypes between healthy human individuals. In the study overall: Those who served as donors were a couple of women and a few men between the ages of 18 and 49.

The healthy adult donors were HIV-negative and reported no recent acute infections or vaccinations. Each donor was a Caucasian adult residing in Nashville, Tennessee. This CDR3 is built from 16 residues. V trimming: 3 bases; J trimming: 2 bases; junction bases outside the gene matches: 9. CDR1 and CDR2 from the germline V gene are LNHDA and SQIVND (reference sequence). Samples underwent the assay at deep level. Generated by immunoSEQ multiplex PCR, the TCRdb table keeps only in-frame clones and is missing some. The sample shows about 480,000 clones, less than 85% of them seen only once. This TCR came from a woman between 40 and 50 years old in good health. Some clones in this sample may be carry-over from other donors' samples. The sample comprised PBMCs. This sequence joins TRBV19 and TRBJ2-7; 8 bases map to TRBD2. As DNA, the CDR3 is TGTGCCAGTAGTATCGGTTTGCGGGAGGAAACCTACGAGCAGTACTTC. This sequence encodes CASSIGLREETYEQYF. The full variable domain, its missing parts supplied by reference TRBV19 and TRBJ2-7, is DGGITQSPKYLFRKEGQNVTLSCEQNLNHDAMYWYRQDPGQGLRLIYYSQIVNDFQKGDIAEGYSVSREKKESFPLTVTSAQKNPTAFYLCASSIGLREETYEQYFGPGTRLTVT.